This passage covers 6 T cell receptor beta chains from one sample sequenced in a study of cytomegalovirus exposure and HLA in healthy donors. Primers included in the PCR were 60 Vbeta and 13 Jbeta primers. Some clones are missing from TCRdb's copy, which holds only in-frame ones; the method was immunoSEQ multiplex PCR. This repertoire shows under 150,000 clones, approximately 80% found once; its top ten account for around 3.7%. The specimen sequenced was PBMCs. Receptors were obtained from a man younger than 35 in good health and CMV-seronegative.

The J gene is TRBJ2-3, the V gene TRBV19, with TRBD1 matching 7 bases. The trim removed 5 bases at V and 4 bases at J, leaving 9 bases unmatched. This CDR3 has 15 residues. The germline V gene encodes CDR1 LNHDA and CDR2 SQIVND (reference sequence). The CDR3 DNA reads TGTGCCAGTAGTGTTCCAGGGGGAGCGGCAGATACGCAGTATTTT. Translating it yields CASSVPGGAADTQYF.

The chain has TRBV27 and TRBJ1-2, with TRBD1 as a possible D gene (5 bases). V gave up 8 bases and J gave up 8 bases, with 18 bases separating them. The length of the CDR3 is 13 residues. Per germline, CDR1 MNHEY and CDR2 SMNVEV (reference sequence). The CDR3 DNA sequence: TGTGCCAGCCGGCCGCACTGGGAGGGGGGCTACACCTTC. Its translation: CASRPHWEGGYTF.

The CDR3 coding sequence is TGTGCCAGCAGGCCTGGCGCGGGAAGAGCGGACACTGAAGCTTTCTTT. It specifies CASRPGAGRADTEAFF. The gene calls are TRBV27 and TRBJ1-1; D uncertain. CDR1 is MNHEY, CDR2 SMNVEV, per germline (reference sequence). Trimming removed 6 bases from V and 3 bases from J, with 20 bases in between. This CDR3 comprises 16 residues.

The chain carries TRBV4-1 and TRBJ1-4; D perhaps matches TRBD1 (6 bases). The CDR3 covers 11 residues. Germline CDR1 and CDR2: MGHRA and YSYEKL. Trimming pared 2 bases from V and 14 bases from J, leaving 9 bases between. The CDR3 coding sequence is TGCGCCAGCAGCCAAAGACAGGCGCTGTTTTTT. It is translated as CASSQRQALFF.

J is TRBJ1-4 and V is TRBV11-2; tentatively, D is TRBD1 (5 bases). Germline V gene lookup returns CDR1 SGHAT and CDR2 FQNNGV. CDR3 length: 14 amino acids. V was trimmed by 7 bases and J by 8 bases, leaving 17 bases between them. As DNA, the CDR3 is TGTGCCAGCACCAAACGGGGGGGTGAGGAAAAACTGTTTTTT. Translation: CASTKRGGEEKLFF.

The DNA for the CDR3 is TGCAGCGTTGTTGGGTTGGGACAGGGAGAATATGAGCAGTTCTTC. Residues: CSVVGLGQGEYEQFF. The chain combines TRBV29-1 with TRBJ2-1; TRBD1 agrees at 9 bases. Germline V lookup: CDR1 SQVTM, CDR2 ANQGSEA. The V gene end was trimmed by 4 bases and the J gene end by 8 bases; junction bases not matched to a gene: 12. The length of the CDR3 is 15 residues.